This TCR beta chain was sequenced during a study of identical twins. Study-level findings and limits: Zero-insertion analyses might be partly confounded by invariant T cells like MAIT and iNKT. Abundant beta clonotypes from cord blood had fewer insertions, unlike memory repertoires, which showed none. The study based its conclusions on cross-sectional statistical analysis and did not follow the same donors.

TCRdb re-called the 5' RACE reads with MiXCR, one entry per CDR3 protein. The repertoire includes 1.5 million to 2 million distinct CDR3 sequences, about 30% of them detected once, and approximately 0.29% sits in the top ten. Note on this clonotype: Its target is unknown.

The TCR originated in a newborn girl in good health. The sequenced sample consisted of cord blood.

In DNA, the CDR3 is TGTGCCAGCAGTTACCGCGCAGGGCCCGGAAACATTCAGTACTTC. This gives the protein CASSYRAGPGNIQYF. The V gene is TRBV6-7, the J gene TRBJ2-4; perhaps TRBD1 as D (5 bases). TRBV6-7 is recorded as an ORF, its role being uncertain. The CDR3 is 15 residues long. V lost 2 bases and J 6 bases, leaving 14 bases between the germline ends.